A selection of T cell receptor beta chains follows, all from one sample in a study of regulatory T cells in long-lasting Graves disease. MiXCR, applied by TCRdb to the multiplex PCR reads, yields one record per CDR3 protein. The profile shows 550,000 or so distinct CDR3 sequences, around 12% of them singletons. The same data also went into a second study, on T cells in Graves' hyperthyroidism and ophthalmopathy.

Sequenced material: peripheral blood mononuclear cells (PBMCs), taken at new diagnosis, from a patient treated with antithyroid drugs. The receptors come from a woman aged 25 to 39 with Graves disease. The CDR3 runs from the conserved cysteine through the conserved F or W. The order of the fields is V gene, clone size, D gene, J gene, CDR3 protein, CDR3 DNA. A D gene is named only where the DNA matches it firmly. Size tells how often a clone was seen (once, few, many) or the class of an expanded clone, and some rows leave it out.

V gene: TRBV28; clone size: .; D gene: TRBD1; J gene: TRBJ2-2; CDR3 protein: CASSEGAVTGELFF; CDR3 DNA: TGTGCCAGCAGTGAGGGGGCGGTCACCGGGGAGCTGTTTTTT
V gene: TRBV6-4; clone size: .; D gene: .; J gene: TRBJ2-2; CDR3 protein: CASSYLWAGFTGELFF; CDR3 DNA: TGTGCCAGCAGTTACTTATGGGCGGGGTTCACCGGGGAGCTGTTTTTT
V gene: TRBV6-2/TRBV6-3; clone size: many; D gene: TRBD1; J gene: TRBJ2-7; CDR3 protein: CASRGTGAYEQYF; CDR3 DNA: TGTGCCAGCAGAGGGACAGGGGCCTACGAGCAGTACTTC
V gene: TRBV5-1; clone size: many; D gene: .; J gene: TRBJ1-1; CDR3 protein: CASSSQGGMDTEAFF; CDR3 DNA: TGCGCCAGCAGCTCCCAAGGGGGTATGGACACTGAAGCTTTCTTT
V gene: TRBV7-9; clone size: many; D gene: TRBD1; J gene: TRBJ1-2; CDR3 protein: CASSKGQGDYGYTF; CDR3 DNA: TGTGCCAGCAGCAAAGGGCAGGGGGATTACGGCTACACCTTC
V gene: TRBV18; clone size: few; D gene: .; J gene: TRBJ1-2; CDR3 protein: CASSPTDTSYGYTF; CDR3 DNA: TGTGCCAGCTCACCAACAGATACATCCTATGGCTACACCTTC
V gene: TRBV30; clone size: many; D gene: .; J gene: TRBJ1-2; CDR3 protein: CAWSAQPSYGYTF; CDR3 DNA: TGTGCCTGGAGTGCTCAACCGTCCTATGGCTACACCTTC
V gene: TRBV19; clone size: .; D gene: .; J gene: TRBJ1-1; CDR3 protein: CASSTQKNTEAFF; CDR3 DNA: TGTGCCAGTAGTACGCAGAAGAACACTGAAGCTTTCTTT
V gene: TRBV5-1; clone size: few; D gene: TRBD1; J gene: TRBJ1-1; CDR3 protein: CASSSGTGMSNTEAFF; CDR3 DNA: TGCGCCAGCAGCAGCGGGACAGGGATGTCGAACACTGAAGCTTTCTTT
V gene: TRBV5-1; clone size: many; D gene: TRBD1; J gene: TRBJ1-4; CDR3 protein: CASSYGQENEKLFF; CDR3 DNA: TGCGCCAGCAGCTATGGACAGGAAAATGAAAAACTGTTTTTT
V gene: TRBV9; clone size: many; D gene: .; J gene: TRBJ2-7; CDR3 protein: CASSPSAIVSSYEQYF; CDR3 DNA: TGTGCCAGCAGCCCTAGCGCGATCGTCAGCTCCTACGAGCAGTACTTC
V gene: TRBV7-9; clone size: many; D gene: .; J gene: TRBJ1-5; CDR3 protein: CASSLTAGQPQHF; CDR3 DNA: TGTGCCAGCAGCTTAACGGCGGGCCAGCCCCAGCATTTT
V gene: TRBV20-1; clone size: .; D gene: .; J gene: TRBJ2-5; CDR3 protein: CSAHVTGPGETQYF; CDR3 DNA: TGCAGTGCTCACGTCACAGGGCCGGGGGAGACCCAATACTTC
V gene: TRBV20-1; clone size: many; D gene: .; J gene: TRBJ2-1; CDR3 protein: CSAHKSPGNEQFF; CDR3 DNA: TGCAGTGCTCATAAATCCCCGGGAAATGAGCAGTTCTTC
V gene: TRBV7-2; clone size: many; D gene: .; J gene: TRBJ2-5; CDR3 protein: CASSLVRTVQETQYF; CDR3 DNA: TGTGCCAGCAGCTTAGTGCGGACAGTACAAGAGACCCAGTACTTC